A single sample gave rise to the 8 T cell receptor beta chains below, sequenced in a study of regulatory T cells in long-lasting Graves disease. Described time point: persistent/refractory GD, antithyroid drugs over 5 years with positive TRAb. TCR sequences were obtained from RNA taken from PBMCs. Library construction for TCR beta used iRepertoire HTBI primers and Arm-PCR of CDR3 regions. TCRdb processed the multiplex PCR reads anew with MiXCR; each CDR3 protein has one entry. This repertoire shows some 420,000 distinct CDR3 sequences, under 25% found once; its top ten account for about an eighth. The sequencing used peripheral blood mononuclear cells (PBMCs), collected when the disease was refractory, from a patient treated with antithyroid drugs. The source is a female donor with Graves disease.

Comments on this clonotype: The junction departs from the called germline gene at one end, perhaps through a read error. The chain carries TRBV5-8 and TRBJ1-1; D is perhaps TRBD1 (5 bases). The CDR3 is 18 residues long. Per germline, CDR1 SGHTS and CDR2 YDEGEE. CDR3 residues: CASTLTRGGMKADAEAFF. CDR3 in DNA: TGTGCCAGCACCTTGACCCGTGGGGGGATGAAGGCGGACGCTGAAGCTTTCTTT.

Ten or more counts support this clonotype. J is TRBJ1-1 and V is TRBV19; D perhaps matches TRBD1 (5 bases). Germline values: CDR1 LNHDA, CDR2 SQIVND (reference sequence). The CDR3 loop spans 19 amino acids. V was shortened by 5 bases and J by 1 base, with 26 bases between the two germline ends. CDR3 region: CASSPSSRDLRMGNTEAFF. DNA for the CDR3: TGTGCCAGTAGTCCTTCCTCCCGGGACCTAAGGATGGGGAACACTGAAGCTTTCTTT.

The chain links TRBV18 to TRBJ1-5, with D tentatively TRBD1 (5 bases). Trimming cost V 6 bases and J 5 bases, with 17 bases left between them. Germline V gene sequence: CDR1 KGHSH, CDR2 LQKENI. This CDR3 comprises 15 residues. The CDR3 sequence is CASSYARGSDQPQHF. CDR3 in DNA: TGTGCCAGCTCGTATGCAAGGGGCTCCGATCAGCCCCAGCATTTT. The full variable domain, rest sourced from reference TRBV18 and TRBJ1-5, is NAGVMQNPRHLVRRRGQEARLRCSPMKGHSHVYWYRQLPEEGLKFMVYLQKENIIDESGMPKERFSAEFPKEGPSILRIQQVVRGDSAAYFCASSYARGSDQPQHFGDGTRLSIL.

V usage is TRBV3-1 and J usage is TRBJ2-2; the D call may be TRBD1 or TRBD2 (5 bases each). The V end was cut by 4 bases, the J end by 6 bases, with 18 bases between. Germline-derived CDR1 and CDR2 are LGHDT and YNNKEL (reference sequence). This CDR3 is built from 16 residues. As DNA, the CDR3 is TGTGCCAGCAGCCTACGGGACCCATGGGAGTCCGGGGAGCTGTTTTTT. It encodes CASSLRDPWESGELFF.

The sample holds a few counts of this clonotype. This chain links TRBV12-3 or TRBV12-4 with TRBJ2-5, with D uncertain. Deletions cut 0 bases from V and 4 bases from J, with 6 bases between. The CDR3 contains 13 residues. Here the CDR3 reads CASSLAALETQYF. CDR3 DNA sequence: TGTGCCAGCAGTTTAGCCGCTCTAGAGACCCAGTACTTC.

The V and J genes are TRBV29-1 and TRBJ1-1; maybe TRBD1 (6 bases). Germline V lookup: CDR1 SQVTM, CDR2 ANQGSEA. V was pared by 4 bases and J by 13 bases, with 28 bases between. This CDR3 contains 15 residues. The CDR3 reads CSVGSPGAMYTELFF. CDR3 sequence (DNA): TGCAGCGTTGGGTCCCCGGGGGCCATGTACACTGAACTTTTCTTT.

The chain combines TRBV11-3 with TRBJ2-1, with 10 bases identical to TRBD2. The V and J ends lost 4 bases and 10 bases, in that order; junction bases with no gene match: 7. The CDR3 contains 14 residues. CDR1 SGHNT and CDR2 YENEEA come from the germline V gene. CDR3: CASSSLAGEGEQFF. The CDR3 DNA reads as TGTGCCAGCAGCTCTCTAGCGGGGGAGGGAGAGCAGTTCTTC.

This clonotype was observed many times. This chain links TRBV19 with TRBJ1-1; D perhaps matches TRBD1 (6 bases). Per the germline V gene, CDR1 is LNHDA and CDR2 is SQIVND (reference sequence). The V end lost 4 bases, the J end lost 4 bases, and 10 bases lay between the germline ends. The CDR3 runs to 13 residues. The CDR3, as DNA: TGTGCCAGTAGTAATGTCAGGGGCACTGAAGCTTTCTTT. As protein: CASSNVRGTEAFF.